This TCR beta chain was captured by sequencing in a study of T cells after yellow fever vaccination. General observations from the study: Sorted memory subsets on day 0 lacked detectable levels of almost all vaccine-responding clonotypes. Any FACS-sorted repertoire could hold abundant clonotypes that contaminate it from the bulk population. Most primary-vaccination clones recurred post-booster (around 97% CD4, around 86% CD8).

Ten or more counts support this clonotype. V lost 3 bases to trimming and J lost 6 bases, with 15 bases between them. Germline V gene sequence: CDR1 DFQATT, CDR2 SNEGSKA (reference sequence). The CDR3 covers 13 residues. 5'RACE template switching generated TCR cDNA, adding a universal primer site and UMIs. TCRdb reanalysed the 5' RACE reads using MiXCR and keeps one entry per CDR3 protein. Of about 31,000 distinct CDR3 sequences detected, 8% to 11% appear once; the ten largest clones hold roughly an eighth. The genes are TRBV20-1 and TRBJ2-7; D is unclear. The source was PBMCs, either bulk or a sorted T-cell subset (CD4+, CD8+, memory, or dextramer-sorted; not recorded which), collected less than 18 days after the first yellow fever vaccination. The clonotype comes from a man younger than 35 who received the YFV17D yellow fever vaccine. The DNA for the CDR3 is TGCAGTGCTAGTACACCCTTGTACGGCGAGCAGTACTTC. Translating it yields CSASTPLYGEQYF.